This T cell receptor (beta chain) was captured by sequencing in a study of blood T cells in healthy people across ages. Primed by a sample-barcoded 5' primer and a J-beta primer mix, a second PCR proceeded for 7 to 11 cycles. TCRdb reanalysed the 5' RACE reads using MiXCR and keeps one entry per CDR3 protein. The repertoire holds approximately 810,000 distinct CDR3 sequences, 30% to 45% seen once, with 13% in the top ten. This clonotype was seen a few times. This clonotype was obtained from a man in his late teens or twenties in good health. The sequencing sample was made of blood.

CDR3 residues: CASSQREGGVLANEQFF. CDR3 DNA sequence: TGCGCCAGCAGCCAAAGAGAAGGGGGGGTCCTAGCCAATGAGCAGTTCTTC. The gene calls are TRBV4-3 and TRBJ2-1; a possible D gene is TRBD2 (7 bases). Deletions cut 2 bases from V and 6 bases from J, with 20 bases between. The CDR3 loop spans 17 amino acids. Germline V gene data show CDR1 as LGHNA and CDR2 as YSLEER.